Below are 12 T cell receptor beta chains sequenced from a single sample in a study of cytomegalovirus exposure and HLA in healthy donors (dated by TCRdb to 2016 to 2017). Library method: the immunoSEQ multiplex PCR assay. A mixture of 60 forward primers for TCR Vbeta segments and 13 reverse primers for TCR Jbeta segments was used in the multiplex PCR. TCRdb retrieved this table from immuneACCESS and kept in-frame rearrangements only. Not all clones are present; in checked studies, unresolved V genes account for under half, and no reason is known for the remainder. The sample yields 80,000 to 100,000 clones; around 77% were counted once. Around 3.4% of the sample lies in the top ten. The sequencing sample was made of PBMCs. The receptors here all came from a man aged 35 to 55 in good health and CMV-seronegative.

The chain's CDR3 is CASSYRDQPQHF. CDR3 bases: TGTGCCAGCAGTTACAGGGATCAGCCCCAGCATTTT. The genes are TRBV28 and TRBJ1-5; perhaps TRBD1 as D (6 bases). This CDR3 comprises 12 residues. CDR1 is MDHEN and CDR2 is SYDVKM in the germline V gene. The V end lost 4 bases, the J end lost 5 bases, and 6 bases lay between the germline ends.

The rearrangement uses TRBV6-6 and TRBJ2-7, with D unresolved. There are 15 residues in the CDR3. V dropped 0 bases and J dropped 1 base, with 10 bases sitting between them. Germline values: CDR1 MNHNY, CDR2 SVGAGI (reference sequence). The CDR3: CASSYSLAGSYEQYF. The CDR3, as DNA: TGTGCCAGCAGTTACTCTTTGGCAGGATCCTACGAGCAGTACTTC.

V usage is TRBV28 and J usage is TRBJ2-1; TRBD2 matches at 14 bases. The CDR3 has 18 residues. Germline V gene sequence: CDR1 MDHEN, CDR2 SYDVKM. The junction had 11 bases not matched to a gene; V was cut back by 6 bases and J by 4 bases. The CDR3 reads CASSLGLAGGHLYNEQFF. The CDR3, as DNA: TGTGCCAGCAGCCTCGGACTAGCGGGGGGCCACTTGTACAATGAGCAGTTCTTC.

The genes are TRBV7-9 and TRBJ2-2; 12 nucleotides line up with TRBD1. V gave up 5 bases and J gave up 4 bases; unmatched junction bases: 5. From germline, CDR1 is SEHNR and CDR2 FQNEAQ (reference sequence). CDR3 length: 16 amino acids. CDR3 sequence (DNA): TGTGCCAGCAGCAAGGGACAGGGGGCGGTCACCGGGGAGCTGTTTTTT. It specifies CASSKGQGAVTGELFF.

The chain couples TRBV29-1 to TRBJ2-5, with 8 bases matching TRBD1. This CDR3 is 12 amino acids long. V dropped 7 bases and J dropped 5; count of bases not matched to a gene: 6. The V gene's germline CDR1 is SQVTM and CDR2 ANQGSEA. The CDR3 here is CSAATGGETQYF. The CDR3 DNA sequence: TGCAGCGCAGCTACAGGGGGGGAGACCCAGTACTTC.

CDR3 protein: CASSGDSQETQYF. Here the CDR3 DNA reads TGTGCCAGCAGTGGGGACAGCCAAGAGACCCAGTACTTC. The chain joins TRBV2 to TRBJ2-5, with TRBD1 identical over 7 bases. The CDR3 sequence is 13 residues long. J gave up 1 base and V 4 bases, and 0 bases lay outside the gene matches. Germline CDR1 reads SNHLY; CDR2 reads FYNNEI.

The chain employs TRBV18 and TRBJ1-1; 9 bases are shared with TRBD1. The CDR3 length is 13 residues. Trimming at V came to 8 bases and at J to 7 bases, leaving 8 bases not matched to a gene. The germline V gene encodes CDR1 KGHSH and CDR2 LQKENI. CDR3 sequence (DNA): TGTGCCAGCCGGGCGGGACAGGGTAATGAAGCTTTCTTT. This gives the protein CASRAGQGNEAFF.

The table lists this clone with a few counts. The rearrangement links TRBV5-4 to TRBJ2-7, with 11 bases lining up with TRBD1. This CDR3 spans 15 amino acids. Losses at the gene ends were 4 bases for V and 2 bases for J; bases not matched to a gene: 5. Germline-derived CDR1 and CDR2 are SGHNT and YYREEE (reference sequence). The CDR3 loop reads CASSPPGQGAYEQYF. The CDR3 nucleotides read TGTGCCAGCAGCCCCCCGGGACAGGGGGCCTACGAGCAGTACTTC. The full variable domain, with the rest looked up from reference TRBV5-4 and TRBJ2-7, is ETGVTQSPTHLIKTRGQQVTLRCSSQSGHNTVSWYQQALGQGPQFIFQYYREEENGRGNFPPRFSGLQFPNYSSELNVNALELDDSALYLCASSPPGQGAYEQYFGPGTRLTVT.

J is TRBJ1-1 and V is TRBV6-1, with D hard to call. The V gene lost 4 bases and the J gene lost 5 bases, with 17 bases spanning the gap. This CDR3 contains 15 residues. Looked up from germline, CDR1 is MNHNS and CDR2 is SASEGT. The CDR3 nucleotides read TGTGCCAGCAGTGGCGCGGTTGGGAGTGGAACTGAAGCTTTCTTT. Its protein is CASSGAVGSGTEAFF.

This chain connects TRBV27 to TRBJ2-2, with TRBD2 identical over 11 bases. Unmatched junction bases numbered 15, after V lost 5 bases and J lost 7 bases. The CDR3 is made up of 18 amino acids. In germline, CDR1 is MNHEY, CDR2 SMNVEV (reference sequence). The CDR3 loop reads CASSLNPILAGGFGELFF. CDR3 coding DNA: TGTGCCAGCAGTCTAAACCCAATTCTAGCGGGAGGTTTCGGGGAGCTGTTTTTT.

The chain couples TRBV7-3 to TRBJ1-2; D possibly corresponds to TRBD1 (6 bases). The CDR3 sequence is 13 residues long. Per germline, CDR1 SGHTA and CDR2 FQGTGA. V was trimmed by 3 bases and J by 7 bases, leaving 12 bases between them. CDR3 in amino acids: CASSLNREAGYTF. The CDR3 DNA is TGTGCCAGCAGCTTGAACAGGGAAGCTGGCTACACCTTC.

V is TRBV6-6 and J is TRBJ2-5; D is unresolved. CDR1 is MNHNY and CDR2 is SVGAGI in the germline V gene (reference sequence). The CDR3 is made up of 11 amino acids. V shed 6 bases and J shed 5 bases, with 7 bases lying between them. Here the CDR3 DNA reads TGTGCCAGCAGCCTAGAGGAGACCCAGTACTTC. Amino acid sequence: CASSLEETQYF.